This T cell receptor beta chain derives from a study of blood T cells in healthy people across ages. In the case of this clonotype: The target antigen is unknown. Being one base from a much bigger clone, this may be a read error.

Donors were healthy Caucasian individuals from Russia aged about 6 to 95. Peripheral blood, around 9.4 milliliters per donor, was collected. Study outcomes and limitations: Roughly linear declines in TCR beta diversity per million T cells occurred with age.

It was with a sample-barcoded 5' primer and a J-beta primer mix that a second PCR of roughly 7 to 11 cycles was run. TCRdb called the 5' RACE reads again in MiXCR, with one record for every CDR3 protein. The repertoire holds approximately 1,000,000 distinct CDR3 sequences, with 35% to 50% as singletons. The length of the CDR3 is 14 residues. Per the germline V gene, CDR1 is LGHNA and CDR2 is YNFKEQ. Trimming shortened V by 1 base and J by 5 bases, and 12 bases separated the two germline ends. The origin of this receptor is a woman in her sixties in good health. The rearrangement links TRBV4-2 to TRBJ2-7; possible D gene TRBD2, 6 bases. The material sequenced was blood. The CDR3 is CASSQASETHEQYF. Here the CDR3 DNA reads TGTGCCAGCAGCCAAGCTAGCGAGACCCACGAGCAGTACTTC.